This T cell receptor beta chain comes out of a study of cytomegalovirus exposure and HLA in healthy donors. As for the study in general: One earlier analysis, a look at some 180 million T cells, found some 110 million unique TCR beta sequences.

Study findings and constraints: According to the study, 150 to 200 TCR beta chains were cytomegalovirus-associated.

Of note for this clone: Its specificity is not known.

Use of 60 Vbeta and 13 Jbeta primers characterized the PCR. The protocol was immunoSEQ multiplex PCR, while the TCRdb copy is restricted to in-frame clones and leaves out a portion. The data hold about 25,000 clones, with approximately 75% observed a single time. Germline V gives CDR1 MNHNS, CDR2 SASEGT. This CDR3 is 16 amino acids long. V shed 1 base and J shed 3 bases, with 13 bases lying between them. Sequencing was done on a sample of PBMCs. This sequence joins TRBV6-1 and TRBJ2-1, with TRBD1 as a possible D gene (6 bases). This receptor was obtained from a male donor in good health and CMV-seronegative. This CDR3 is CASSEVGHIVYNEQFF. Here the CDR3 DNA reads TGTGCCAGCAGTGAAGTGGGACACATAGTCTACAATGAGCAGTTCTTC.